Following are 8 T cell receptor beta chains from one sample sequenced in a study of blood T cell repertoires in COVID-19. TCRdb keeps only in-frame clones here, not all; method: immunoSEQ multiplex PCR. Here the sample spans 65,000 to 90,000 clones, over 60% being singletons. The sequencing sample was made of peripheral blood. Every receptor here comes from a man in his sixties or seventies with COVID-19, enrolled during active disease.

CDR3 DNA sequence: TGTGCCAGCAGTTTAACAGGGGGGTCGAGTCAGCCCCAGCATTTT. Its translation is CASSLTGGSSQPQHF. The chain employs TRBV6-6 and TRBJ1-5; TRBD1 agrees at 8 bases. V lost 4 bases to trimming and J lost 6 bases; unmatched junction nucleotides: 8. CDR3 length equals 15 residues. Germline V CDR1 and CDR2: MNHNY, SVGAGI (reference sequence).

This clone showed up just once. This chain uses TRBV3-1 (or the pseudogene TRBV3-2) with TRBJ1-2; D gene ambiguous. Per the germline V gene, CDR1 is LGHDT and CDR2 is YNNKEL (reference sequence). Trimming took 3 bases from V and 8 from J, leaving 13 bases between them. CDR3 length: 13 amino acids. For the CDR3, the DNA is TGTGCCAGCAGCCAGCCCGAGAGGCTGGGCTACACCTTC. Its translation: CASSQPERLGYTF.

V is TRBV28 and J is TRBJ2-3; TRBD1 matches at 8 bases. V was clipped by 4 bases and J by 5 bases; unmatched bases: 11. CDR1 is MDHEN and CDR2 is SYDVKM in the germline V gene. The CDR3 spans 16 residues. CDR3 DNA sequence: TGTGCCAGCAGTTCCAGAGGACAGGGCCTTGGAGATACGCAGTATTTT. It codes for CASSSRGQGLGDTQYF.

This chain uses TRBV19 with TRBJ2-7; 8 bases map to TRBD1. CDR3 size: 15 residues. Germline V CDR1 and CDR2: LNHDA, SQIVND (reference sequence). Germline trimming cut 2 bases from V and 0 bases from J; bases unmatched to any gene: 3. The DNA for the CDR3 is TGTGCCAGTAGTATACGGACAGGGAGCTCCTACGAGCAGTACTTC. Amino acid sequence: CASSIRTGSSYEQYF.

The chain recombines TRBV19 with TRBJ1-3; D ambiguous. The V and J ends lost 6 bases and 4 bases respectively, with 7 bases between them. The CDR3 spans 12 residues. Germline CDR1 and CDR2: LNHDA and SQIVND (reference sequence). CDR3 sequence: CASRETGNTIYF. CDR3 DNA: TGTGCCAGTAGGGAGACCGGAAACACCATATATTTT.

The CDR3 loop is CASSSDRVGEQFF. Here the CDR3 DNA reads TGTGCCAGCAGCTCTGACAGGGTCGGCGAGCAGTTCTTC. The gene calls are TRBV7-2 and TRBJ2-1; 7 nucleotides match TRBD1. The V and J ends lost 4 bases and 10 bases, in that order; junction bases with no gene match: 7. Per germline, CDR1 SGHTA and CDR2 FQGNSA. This CDR3 is built from 13 residues.

This rearrangement joins TRBV7-9 to TRBJ2-3; maybe TRBD2 (5 bases). The CDR3 extends over 15 amino acids. With 1 base removed from V and 5 bases from J, the gap between germline ends came to 13 bases. In germline, CDR1 is SEHNR, CDR2 FQNEAQ (reference sequence). The CDR3 DNA is TGTGCCAGCAGCTTAGTGGGGAGAAGTGAAGATACGCAGTATTTT. It specifies CASSLVGRSEDTQYF.

The rearrangement links TRBV28 to TRBJ2-1; possibly TRBD1 for D (6 bases). V lost 1 base and J lost 4, with 14 bases in between. The CDR3 extends over 16 amino acids. In germline, CDR1 is MDHEN, CDR2 SYDVKM. For the CDR3, the DNA is TGTGCCAGCAGTTTATTTGGTCAAGGGGGTTACAATGAGCAGTTCTTC. Residues: CASSLFGQGGYNEQFF.